The T cell receptor (beta chain) under discussion was sequenced for a study of control samples from healthy donors and cancer patients. The protocol was immunoSEQ multiplex PCR, while the TCRdb copy is restricted to in-frame clones and leaves out a portion. Of 100,000 to 150,000 clones listed, 90% are singletons. Material: blood. The clonotype comes from a man aged 18-30 years in good health.

CDR3 in DNA: TGTGCCAGCAGCCCTGACTGGGAGAGCTCCTACGAGCAGTACTTC. Protein: CASSPDWESSYEQYF. V and J are TRBV2 and TRBJ2-7, with D possibly TRBD2 on 5 matching bases. Trimming cost V 6 bases and J 0 bases, with 15 bases left between them. This CDR3 is built from 15 residues. Germline assignment: CDR1 SNHLY and CDR2 FYNNEI.